One sample yielded the 24 T cell receptor beta chains listed below, sequenced in a study of blood T cell repertoires in COVID-19 (TCRdb year 2020). Preparation of the library involved the immunoSEQ multiplex PCR assay. TCRdb mirrors the immuneACCESS table, restricted to in-frame sequences. Some clones are absent from its copies; in checked studies, under half trace to an unresolved V gene, and the reason for the others is unknown. A total of roughly 130,000 clones appear in this sample, about four fifths of them only once. The ten largest clonotypes hold around 15% of the sample. Input material: peripheral blood. All receptors derive from a man between 60 and 75 years old with active or convalescent COVID-19.

This clone was seen once. This chain joins TRBV11-2 and TRBJ1-5, with 9 bases fitting TRBD1. The length of the CDR3 is 14 residues. CDR1 SGHAT and CDR2 FQNNGV come from the germline V gene. Losses at the gene ends were 5 bases for V and 4 bases for J; bases not matched to a gene: 3. For the CDR3, the DNA is TGTGCCAGCAGCCGGGACAGGGAAAATCAGCCCCAGCATTTT. Protein sequence: CASSRDRENQPQHF. Full variable domain (rest looked up from reference TRBV11-2 and TRBJ1-5): EAGVAQSPRYKIIEKRQSVAFWCNPISGHATLYWYQQILGQGPKLLIQFQNNGVVDDSQLPKDRFSAERLKGVDSTLKIQPAKLEDSAVYLCASSRDRENQPQHFGDGTRLSIL.

The chain couples TRBV29-1 to TRBJ2-5; TRBD1 matches 7 bases. This CDR3 is built from 13 residues. V shed 6 bases and J 2 bases; nucleotides not matched to a gene: 6. Germline V gene sequence: CDR1 SQVTM, CDR2 ANQGSEA. CDR3 region: CSVRQGSQETQYF. CDR3 DNA: TGCAGCGTCCGACAGGGTTCACAAGAGACCCAGTACTTC.

V is TRBV28 and J is TRBJ1-5; 11 nucleotides match TRBD1. This CDR3 is built from 15 residues. J gave up 7 bases and V 4 bases, and 6 bases lay outside the gene matches. Germline V gene data show CDR1 as MDHEN and CDR2 as SYDVKM. DNA of the CDR3: TGTGCCAGCAGTTCAGGACAGGGGGCTTACCAGCCCCAGCATTTT. Translating gives CASSSGQGAYQPQHF. Full variable domain (rest looked up from reference TRBV28 and TRBJ1-5): DVKVTQSSRYLVKRTGEKVFLECVQDMDHENMFWYRQDPGLGLRLIYFSYDVKMKEKGDIPEGYSVSREKKERFSLILESASTNQTSMYLCASSSGQGAYQPQHFGDGTRLSIL.

The V gene is TRBV10-3, the J gene TRBJ2-3, with 8 positions matching TRBD1. With 10 bases clipped from V and 0 bases from J, the junction kept 18 bases outside the gene matches. Per the germline V gene, CDR1 is ENHRY and CDR2 is SYGVKD. The CDR3 is 18 amino acids. This CDR3 is CATTGQGMILASTDTQYF. The CDR3 DNA sequence: TGTGCCACCACCGGACAGGGAATGATCCTGGCTAGCACAGATACGCAGTATTTT.

This rearrangement joins TRBV5-1 to TRBJ2-2; tentative D call: TRBD1 (5 bases). CDR3 size: 16 residues. V was trimmed by 4 bases and J by 6 bases, leaving 19 bases between them. Germline V gene lookup returns CDR1 SGHRS and CDR2 YFSETQ. Written as DNA, the CDR3 is TGCGCCAGCAGCCCGAATGGCAGGGCGAGTGCCGGGGAGCTGTTTTTT. It specifies CASSPNGRASAGELFF.

This chain uses TRBV9 with TRBJ1-5; D is uncertain. V was clipped by 4 bases and J by 4 bases, with 15 bases between them. CDR3 length: 15 amino acids. The V gene's germline CDR1 is SGDLS and CDR2 YYNGEE. The CDR3 protein is CASSQEGNWNQPQHF. The DNA of the CDR3 is TGTGCCAGCAGCCAGGAGGGAAACTGGAATCAGCCCCAGCATTTT.

The gene calls are TRBV2 and TRBJ1-5, with 9 nucleotides matching TRBD1. Germline V CDR1 and CDR2: SNHLY, FYNNEI. The CDR3 is 14 amino acids. The CDR3 DNA follows: TGTGCGGTTGGAGGGACAGGGATGGGTCAGCCCCAGCATTTT. It translates to CAVGGTGMGQPQHF.

This chain joins TRBV7-9 and TRBJ1-5; D gene uncertain. V lost 1 base to trimming and J lost 4 bases, with 8 bases between them. Germline lookup yields CDR1 SEHNR and CDR2 FQNEAQ (reference sequence). The CDR3 is 14 amino acids. The CDR3 sequence is CASSLGTSNQPQHF. CDR3 bases: TGTGCCAGCAGCTTAGGGACTTCTAATCAGCCCCAGCATTTT.

J is TRBJ1-1 and V is TRBV9, with a possible D match to TRBD1 (5 bases). Germline V gene lookup returns CDR1 SGDLS and CDR2 YYNGEE. Between the trimmed V and J ends, which lost 7 bases and 1 base, there was a span of 11 bases. This CDR3 has 13 residues. CDR3 coding DNA: TGTGCCAGCTCGCGACAGACGAACACTGAAGCTTTCTTT. Its translation is CASSRQTNTEAFF.

CDR3 nucleotides: TGTGCCAGCAGCGTAGAATTATATGGGGACAGGGGCTACGAGCAGTACTTC. Its protein product is CASSVELYGDRGYEQYF. The gene calls are TRBV9 and TRBJ2-7; 10 nucleotides line up with TRBD1. Germline CDR1 SGDLS, CDR2 YYNGEE. The CDR3 consists of 17 residues. J gave up 3 bases and V 0 bases, and 9 bases lay outside the gene matches.

The DNA for the CDR3 is TGTGCCAGCAGATCGGACAGGGGAAATGAAAAACTGTTTTTT. Encoded protein: CASRSDRGNEKLFF. This chain uses TRBV27 with TRBJ1-4; the match to TRBD1 covers 9 bases. With V trimmed by 6 bases and J by 5 bases, 4 bases remained unmatched. CDR3 length: 14 amino acids. Looked up from germline, CDR1 is MNHEY and CDR2 is SMNVEV (reference sequence).

This chain uses TRBV11-3 with TRBJ2-5; 14 bases fit TRBD2. Germline V gives CDR1 SGHNT, CDR2 YENEEA. Losses at the gene ends were 5 bases for V and 1 base for J; bases not matched to a gene: 3. The CDR3 is 16 residues long. DNA of the CDR3: TGTGCCAGCAGCCTTGGGACTAGCGGGAGCCAAGAGACCCAGTACTTC. It specifies CASSLGTSGSQETQYF.

This clone has only one observation. This chain links TRBV19 with TRBJ2-7; 7 bases are a match to TRBD1. CDR1 LNHDA and CDR2 SQIVND come from the germline V gene (reference sequence). Trimming took 6 bases from V and 6 from J; bases not matched to a gene: 8. The CDR3 totals 13 residues. CDR3 region: CASRTGNLGEQYF. Here the CDR3 DNA reads TGTGCCAGTAGGACAGGGAACCTCGGCGAGCAGTACTTC.

This chain connects TRBV4-1 to TRBJ2-1, with TRBD1 matching 11 bases. The CDR3 extends over 17 amino acids. V lost 4 bases, J lost 4 bases, and 9 bases stayed unmatched. Germline-derived CDR1 and CDR2 are MGHRA and YSYEKL. The CDR3 sequence: CASSPRRTGGTYNEQFF. The CDR3 DNA follows: TGCGCCAGCAGCCCTCGCCGGACAGGGGGCACATACAATGAGCAGTTCTTC.

The chain links TRBV5-1 to TRBJ2-6; tentative D call: TRBD2 (5 bases). Per the germline V gene, CDR1 is SGHRS and CDR2 is YFSETQ. V lost 5 bases and J 6 bases, leaving 15 bases between the germline ends. This CDR3 spans 15 amino acids. CDR3 sequence (DNA): TGCGCCAGCAGGGCCGCGGGCAGCGAGGCCAACGTCCTGACTTTC. This gives the protein CASRAAGSEANVLTF. Complete variable domain (other parts from reference TRBV5-1 and TRBJ2-6): KAGVTQTPRYLIKTRGQQVTLSCSPISGHRSVSWYQQTPGQGLQFLFEYFSETQRNKGNFPGRFSGRQFSNSRSEMNVSTLELGDSALYLCASRAAGSEANVLTFGAGSRLTVL.

This chain uses TRBV19 with TRBJ1-1; possibly TRBD1 for D (5 bases). The V end was cut by 3 bases, the J end by 3 bases, with 8 bases between. Per the germline V gene, CDR1 is LNHDA and CDR2 is SQIVND (reference sequence). The CDR3 is made up of 13 amino acids. The CDR3, as DNA: TGTGCCAGTAGTATGGGGCAGTACACTGAAGCTTTCTTT. Translation: CASSMGQYTEAFF.

This chain uses TRBV9 with TRBJ2-2; TRBD2 aligns across 8 bases. The CDR3 runs 16 residues. The germline V gene has CDR1 SGDLS and CDR2 YYNGEE. V lost 0 bases to trimming and J lost 7 bases; unmatched junction nucleotides: 8. CDR3 bases: TGTGCCAGCAGCGTAGTTCCCCGGGAGGGATACGGGGAGCTGTTTTTT. Residues: CASSVVPREGYGELFF.

J is TRBJ2-2 and V is TRBV7-9; 7 bases line up with TRBD1. Unmatched junction bases numbered 3, after V lost 4 bases and J lost 1 base. The germline CDR1 and CDR2 sequences are SEHNR and FQNEAQ (reference sequence). The CDR3 has 15 residues. The CDR3 spells CASSSRDRNTGELFF. The CDR3 DNA sequence: TGTGCCAGCAGCTCCCGGGACAGGAACACCGGGGAGCTGTTTTTT. Full variable domain (outside the CDR3, taken from reference TRBV7-9 and TRBJ2-2): DTGVSQNPRHKITKRGQNVTFRCDPISEHNRLYWYRQTLGQGPEFLTYFQNEAQLEKSRLLSDRFSAERPKGSFSTLEIQRTEQGDSAMYLCASSSRDRNTGELFFGEGSRLTVL.

The chain carries TRBV7-2 and TRBJ2-7; D is possibly TRBD2 (5 bases). V lost 3 bases, J lost 3 bases, and 9 bases lay in between. The V gene's germline CDR1 is SGHTA and CDR2 FQGNSA. CDR3 size: 13 residues. The CDR3 loop is CASSFMGSYEQYF. CDR3 nucleotide sequence: TGTGCCAGCAGCTTCATGGGGAGCTACGAGCAGTACTTC. The full variable domain, rest sourced from reference TRBV7-2 and TRBJ2-7, is GAGVSQSPSNKVTEKGKDVELRCDPISGHTALYWYRQSLGQGLEFLIYFQGNSAPDKSGLPSDRFSAERTGGSVSTLTIQRTQQEDSAVYLCASSFMGSYEQYFGPGTRLTVT.

The DNA of the CDR3 is TGTGCCACCAGTGCAGGGGGGACGGGGAACACTGAAGCTTTCTTT. This gives the protein CATSAGGTGNTEAFF. The genes are TRBV24-1 and TRBJ1-1; 7 bases are a match to TRBD1. The V segment lost 5 bases and the J segment 1 base; nucleotides outside the gene matches: 6. Germline V CDR1 and CDR2: KGHDR, SFDVKD. CDR3 length equals 15 residues.

The chain carries TRBV5-1 and TRBJ2-2, with 8 bases that match TRBD2. This CDR3 is 13 amino acids long. V lost 10 bases to trimming and J lost 1 base; unmatched junction nucleotides: 3. Germline V gene lookup returns CDR1 SGHRS and CDR2 YFSETQ. CDR3 amino acids: CARLAGNTGELFF. Here the CDR3 DNA reads TGCGCCCGCCTAGCGGGGAACACCGGGGAGCTGTTTTTT. The whole variable domain, remainder taken from reference TRBV5-1 and TRBJ2-2, is KAGVTQTPRYLIKTRGQQVTLSCSPISGHRSVSWYQQTPGQGLQFLFEYFSETQRNKGNFPGRFSGRQFSNSRSEMNVSTLELGDSALYLCARLAGNTGELFFGEGSRLTVL.

This chain links TRBV6-2 or TRBV6-3 with TRBJ2-3, with D possibly matching TRBD1 (6 bases). Trimming removed 0 bases at V and 5 bases at J, with 12 bases between. Germline CDR1 MNHEY, CDR2 SVGEGT. This CDR3 is 15 amino acids long. The CDR3 nucleotides are TGTGCCAGCAGTTACTCGGCAGGGGCGGTAGATACGCAGTATTTT. Protein product: CASSYSAGAVDTQYF.

This clone was seen just once. The rearrangement links TRBV28 to TRBJ2-7; TRBD2 matches 7 bases. The CDR3 runs to 13 residues. The J segment lost 4 bases and the V segment lost 2 bases, leaving 2 bases of the junction unmatched. The germline V gene has CDR1 MDHEN and CDR2 SYDVKM. The chain's CDR3 is CASSLIAGYEQYF. The CDR3 DNA reads as TGTGCCAGCAGTTTAATAGCGGGTTACGAGCAGTACTTC.

The chain couples TRBV7-9 to TRBJ1-1, with a possible D match to TRBD1 (5 bases). This CDR3 comprises 15 residues. Trimming took off 5 bases at V and 1 base at J, with 14 bases between the two ends. In germline, CDR1 is SEHNR, CDR2 FQNEAQ (reference sequence). CDR3 sequence: CASSMGGAENTEAFF. In nucleotides, the CDR3 is TGTGCCAGCAGCATGGGGGGAGCGGAGAACACTGAAGCTTTCTTT.